This is a list of T cell receptor beta chains from one sample in a study of cytotoxic CD8 clonotypes in ibrutinib-treated CLL. Using immunoSEQ multiplex PCR, the repertoire was profiled, and TCRdb retains in-frame clones only, with some absent. Among about 300,000 clones listed, roughly three quarters were seen once. The source was PBMCs, collected at disease progression, from a patient treated with ibrutinib. The source is a human donor with chronic lymphocytic leukemia. CDR3s include the opening cysteine and the closing phenylalanine or tryptophan. The order of the fields is J gene, V gene, D gene, clone size, CDR3 protein, CDR3 DNA. D genes are given only for firm matches. Not all rows give a size; the values are once, few, many and, for expanded clones, a class.

TRBJ2-3	TRBV7-2	.	.	CASSSAPTDTQYF	TGTGCCAGCAGCTCGGCCCCCACAGATACGCAGTATTTT
TRBJ2-7	TRBV7-2	TRBD2	.	CASRSRAGVTYEQYF	TGTGCCAGCAGAAGTAGAGCGGGAGTCACCTACGAGCAGTACTTC
TRBJ1-3	TRBV7-8	.	.	CASSAHRVGAGNTIYF	TGTGCCAGCAGCGCTCACCGGGTAGGGGCTGGAAACACCATATATTTT
TRBJ2-7	TRBV11-3	.	few	CASSLSMGYEQYF	TGTGCCAGCAGCTTGTCCATGGGCTACGAGCAGTACTTC
TRBJ2-7	TRBV5-4	TRBD1	.	CASSWAGGFGEQYF	TGTGCCAGCAGCTGGGCAGGGGGTTTCGGCGAGCAGTACTTC
TRBJ1-3	TRBV11-2	.	.	CASSLIRQGDSGNTIYF	TGTGCCAGCAGCTTAATCAGGCAGGGAGACTCTGGAAACACCATATATTTT
TRBJ2-3	TRBV7-2	TRBD2	few	CASSLLGGRDTQYF	TGTGCCAGCAGCTTACTCGGCGGGAGAGATACGCAGTATTTT
TRBJ2-1	TRBV9	TRBD2	.	CASSTRLAGGYNEQFF	TGTGCCAGCAGCACCCGGCTAGCGGGGGGCTACAATGAGCAGTTCTTC
TRBJ2-7	TRBV5-1	TRBD1	few	CASSSTGQPTYEVYF	TGCGCCAGCAGCTCCACGGGACAGCCTACCTACGAGGTGTACTTC
TRBJ1-1	TRBV14	.	.	CASSQLMGGEAFF	TGTGCCAGCAGCCAACTCATGGGGGGCGAAGCTTTCTTT
TRBJ2-6	TRBV30	.	.	CAALPTDSSGANVLTF	TGTGCCGCATTACCCACTGACTCCTCTGGGGCCAACGTCCTGACTTTC
TRBJ2-1	TRBV7-2	.	.	CASSLANIISYNEQFF	TGTGCCAGCAGCTTAGCGAACATCATCTCCTACAATGAGCAGTTCTTC
TRBJ2-2	TRBV4-1	TRBD1	.	CASSQVTGGPLFF	TGCGCCAGCAGCCAGGTGACAGGGGGTCCTCTGTTTTTT
TRBJ2-7	TRBV19	.	once	CASSKTVSSYEQYF	TGTGCCAGTAGTAAGACAGTGAGCTCCTACGAGCAGTACTTC
TRBJ2-2	TRBV28	TRBD2	.	CASSTSERRGGATGELFF	TGTGCCAGCAGTACAAGCGAAAGACGGGGAGGGGCCACCGGGGAGCTGTTTTTT
TRBJ2-2	TRBV5-1	.	.	CASSLVGSETGELFF	TGCGCCAGCAGCTTGGTAGGGTCAGAGACCGGGGAGCTGTTTTTT
TRBJ1-2	TRBV5-6	.	.	CASSLTVGGYTF	TGTGCCAGCAGCTTAACAGTTGGCGGCTACACCTTC
TRBJ1-1	TRBV5-1	.	.	CASSLRAGRPEAFF	TGCGCCAGCAGCTTGAGGGCAGGGAGGCCTGAAGCTTTCTTT
TRBJ2-7	TRBV6-5	.	.	CASSYSTRRSEQYF	TGTGCCAGCAGTTACTCGACACGGAGAAGCGAGCAGTACTTC
TRBJ2-5	TRBV29-1	.	.	CSVVIGRTQYF	TGCAGCGTTGTGATAGGGAGGACCCAGTACTTC